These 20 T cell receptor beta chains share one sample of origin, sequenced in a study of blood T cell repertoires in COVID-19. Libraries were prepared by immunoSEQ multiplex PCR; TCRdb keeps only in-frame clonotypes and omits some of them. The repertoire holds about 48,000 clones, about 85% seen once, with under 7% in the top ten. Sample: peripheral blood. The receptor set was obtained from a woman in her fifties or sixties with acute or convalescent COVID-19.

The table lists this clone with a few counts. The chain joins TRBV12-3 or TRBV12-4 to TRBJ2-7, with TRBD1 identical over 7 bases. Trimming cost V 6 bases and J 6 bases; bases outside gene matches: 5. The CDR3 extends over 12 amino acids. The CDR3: CASSRGYREQYF. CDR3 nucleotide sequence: TGTGCCAGCAGCAGGGGGTACCGCGAGCAGTACTTC.

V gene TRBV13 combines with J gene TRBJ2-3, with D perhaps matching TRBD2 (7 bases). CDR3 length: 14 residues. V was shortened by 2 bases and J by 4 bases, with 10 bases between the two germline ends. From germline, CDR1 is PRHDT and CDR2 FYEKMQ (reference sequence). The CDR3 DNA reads TGTGCCAGCAGCTTAAGGGGGGGCCCAGATACGCAGTATTTT. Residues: CASSLRGGPDTQYF.

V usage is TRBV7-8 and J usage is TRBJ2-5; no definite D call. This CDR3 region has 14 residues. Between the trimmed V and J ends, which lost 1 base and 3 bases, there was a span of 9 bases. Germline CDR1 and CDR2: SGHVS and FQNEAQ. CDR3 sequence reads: CASSLGTAKETQYF. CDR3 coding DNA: TGTGCCAGCAGCTTAGGCACAGCTAAAGAGACCCAGTACTTC.

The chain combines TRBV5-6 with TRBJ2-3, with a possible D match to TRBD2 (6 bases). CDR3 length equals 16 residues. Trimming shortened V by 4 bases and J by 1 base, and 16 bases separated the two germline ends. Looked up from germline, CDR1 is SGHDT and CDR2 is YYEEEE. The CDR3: CASSGGSSRGTDTQYF. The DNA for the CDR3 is TGTGCCAGCAGCGGAGGGTCGTCCCGTGGCACAGATACGCAGTATTTT.

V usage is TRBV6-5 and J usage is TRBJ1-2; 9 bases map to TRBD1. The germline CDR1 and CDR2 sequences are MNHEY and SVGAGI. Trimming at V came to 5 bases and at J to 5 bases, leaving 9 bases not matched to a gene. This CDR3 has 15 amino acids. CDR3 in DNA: TGTGCCAGCAGTACAACAGGGGGCGCTCAGTATGGCTACACCTTC. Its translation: CASSTTGGAQYGYTF.

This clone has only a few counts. CDR3 nucleotides: TGCAGCGTGACAGGGTTACTTATGGTGACTGAAGCTTTCTTT. Residues: CSVTGLLMVTEAFF. This rearrangement joins TRBV29-1 to TRBJ1-1, with 7 bases identical to TRBD1. V lost 6 bases and J lost 5; bases outside the gene matches: 12. The CDR3 extends over 14 amino acids. Germline loops: CDR1 SQVTM, CDR2 ANQGSEA.

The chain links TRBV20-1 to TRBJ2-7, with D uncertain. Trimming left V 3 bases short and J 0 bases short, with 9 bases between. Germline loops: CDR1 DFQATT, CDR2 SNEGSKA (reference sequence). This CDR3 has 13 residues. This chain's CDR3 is CSASSRLSYEQYF. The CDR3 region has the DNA TGCAGTGCTAGTTCCAGGCTCTCCTACGAGCAGTACTTC.

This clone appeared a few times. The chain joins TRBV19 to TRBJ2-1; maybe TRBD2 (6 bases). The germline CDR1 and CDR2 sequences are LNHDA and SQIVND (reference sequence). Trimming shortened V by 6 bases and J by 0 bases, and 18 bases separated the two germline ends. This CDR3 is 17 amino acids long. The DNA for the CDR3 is TGTGCCAGTAGGGATCGGCGGGGCCTGAGCTCCTACAATGAGCAGTTCTTC. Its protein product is CASRDRRGLSSYNEQFF. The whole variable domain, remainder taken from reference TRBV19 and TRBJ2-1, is DGGITQSPKYLFRKEGQNVTLSCEQNLNHDAMYWYRQDPGQGLRLIYYSQIVNDFQKGDIAEGYSVSREKKESFPLTVTSAQKNPTAFYLCASRDRRGLSSYNEQFFGPGTRLTVL.

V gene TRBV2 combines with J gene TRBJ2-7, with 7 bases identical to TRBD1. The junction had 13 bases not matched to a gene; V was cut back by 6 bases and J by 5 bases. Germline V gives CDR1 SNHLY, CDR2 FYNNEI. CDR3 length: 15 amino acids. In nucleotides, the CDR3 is TGTGCCAGCAGACCTTCCGACAGGGAGACCGACGAGCAGTACTTC. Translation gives CASRPSDRETDEQYF.

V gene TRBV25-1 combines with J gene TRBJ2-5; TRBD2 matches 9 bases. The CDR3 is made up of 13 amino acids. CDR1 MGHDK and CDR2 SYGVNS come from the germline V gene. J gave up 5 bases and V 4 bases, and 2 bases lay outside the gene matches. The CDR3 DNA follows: TGTGCCAGCAGTGTAGCGGGAGTTGAGACCCAGTACTTC. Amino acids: CASSVAGVETQYF.

The CDR3 loop is CASRLAVDAGELFF. The CDR3 DNA reads TGCGCCAGCAGACTAGCGGTCGACGCCGGGGAGCTGTTTTTT. This chain links TRBV5-1 with TRBJ2-2; 8 bases map to TRBD2. The CDR3 extends over 14 amino acids. Germline CDR1 and CDR2: SGHRS and YFSETQ. Trimming cost V 5 bases and J 6 bases; bases outside gene matches: 6.

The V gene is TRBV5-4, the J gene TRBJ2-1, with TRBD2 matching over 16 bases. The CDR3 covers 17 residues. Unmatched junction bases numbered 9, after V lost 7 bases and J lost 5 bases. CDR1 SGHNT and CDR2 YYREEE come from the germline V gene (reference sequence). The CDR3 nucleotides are TGTGCCAGCGTACCGGGACTAGCGGGAGGGCCTAACAATGAGCAGTTCTTC. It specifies CASVPGLAGGPNNEQFF.

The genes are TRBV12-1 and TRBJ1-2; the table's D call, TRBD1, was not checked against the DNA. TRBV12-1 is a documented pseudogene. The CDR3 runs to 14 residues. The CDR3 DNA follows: TGTGCCAGCAGCAATGGACAGGGACCCTATGGCTACACCTTC. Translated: CASSNGQGPYGYTF.

The DNA for the CDR3 is TGCAGCGTCGGAATCACAGGGGCCTACGAGCAGTACTTC. Its translation is CSVGITGAYEQYF. The V gene is TRBV29-1, the J gene TRBJ2-7, with 7 nucleotides matching TRBD1. This CDR3 comprises 13 residues. Looked up from germline, CDR1 is SQVTM and CDR2 is ANQGSEA. Losses at the gene ends were 6 bases for V and 2 bases for J; bases not matched to a gene: 7.

CDR3 nucleotides: TGTGCCATCAGTGAGTCAGCGGGGGCAGGTCAGCCCCAGCATTTT. Translated, it gives CAISESAGAGQPQHF. The rearrangement joins TRBV10-3 to TRBJ1-5; TRBD1 might be the D (6 bases). The CDR3 length is 15 residues. V lost 0 bases, J lost 6 bases, and 12 bases lay in between. In germline, CDR1 is ENHRY, CDR2 SYGVKD.

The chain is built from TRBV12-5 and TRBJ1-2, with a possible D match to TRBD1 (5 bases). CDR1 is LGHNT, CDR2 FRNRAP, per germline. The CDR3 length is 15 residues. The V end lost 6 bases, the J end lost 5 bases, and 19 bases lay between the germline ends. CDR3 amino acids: CASGPRTPRVYGYTF. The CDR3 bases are TGTGCTAGTGGCCCCCGGACACCGCGCGTTTATGGCTACACCTTC.

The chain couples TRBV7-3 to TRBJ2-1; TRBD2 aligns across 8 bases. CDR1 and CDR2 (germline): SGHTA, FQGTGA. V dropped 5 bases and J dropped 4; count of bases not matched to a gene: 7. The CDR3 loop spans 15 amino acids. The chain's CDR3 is CASSRERGLYNEQFF. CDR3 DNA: TGTGCCAGCAGCAGAGAGCGGGGGCTATACAATGAGCAGTTCTTC.

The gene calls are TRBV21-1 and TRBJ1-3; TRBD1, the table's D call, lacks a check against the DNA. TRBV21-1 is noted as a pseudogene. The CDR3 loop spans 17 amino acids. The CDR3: CASSWLWVTGAGNTIYF. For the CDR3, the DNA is TGTGCCAGCAGCTGGCTCTGGGTGACAGGGGCTGGAAACACCATATATTTT.

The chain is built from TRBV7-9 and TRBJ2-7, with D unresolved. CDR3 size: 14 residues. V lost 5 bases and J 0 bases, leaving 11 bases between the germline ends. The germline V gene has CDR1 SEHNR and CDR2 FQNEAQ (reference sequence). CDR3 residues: CASSGVISSYEQYF. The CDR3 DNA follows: TGTGCCAGCAGCGGAGTCATCAGCTCCTACGAGCAGTACTTC. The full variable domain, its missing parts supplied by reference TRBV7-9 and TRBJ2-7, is DTGVSQNPRHKITKRGQNVTFRCDPISEHNRLYWYRQTLGQGPEFLTYFQNEAQLEKSRLLSDRFSAERPKGSFSTLEIQRTEQGDSAMYLCASSGVISSYEQYFGPGTRLTVT.

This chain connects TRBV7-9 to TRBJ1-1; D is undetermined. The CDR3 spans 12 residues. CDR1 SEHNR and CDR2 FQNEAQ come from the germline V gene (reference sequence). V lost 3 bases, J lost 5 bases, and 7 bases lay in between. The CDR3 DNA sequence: TGTGCCAGCAGCTTGCGGGCGACTGAAGCTTTCTTT. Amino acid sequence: CASSLRATEAFF.